This TCR beta chain was identified during a study of Ad26.COV2.S vaccination and SARS-CoV-2 variants. Study results and limitations: Vaccine and placebo recipients had similar non-spike TCR breadth. The TCR-based breadth and depth measures might underestimate overall T cell responses.

With regard to this clone: Its target is not known.

TCRdb keeps only in-frame clones here, not all; method: immunoSEQ multiplex PCR. The sample shows about 350,000 clones, around 89% of them seen only once. V shed 5 bases and J 4 bases; nucleotides not matched to a gene: 13. The CDR3 has 17 amino acids. Germline values: CDR1 MRHNA, CDR2 SNTAGT. Documented treatment: 19 received Ad26.COV2.S at low or high dose, single or two shots; roughly 5 received placebo; per-sample allocation not given. Samples analyzed were those drawn on day 63 after the first vaccine or placebo injection. Ad26.COV2.S expressed prefusion-stabilized spike from the original Wuhan strain.

The sample consisted of peripheral blood, taken in a trial of Ad26.COV2.S vaccine versus placebo. The chain recombines TRBV6-4 with TRBJ2-1; TRBD2 agrees at 8 bases. This receptor was obtained from a person between 18 and 60 years old who received the Ad26.COV2.S COVID-19 vaccine or a placebo. The CDR3 DNA is TGTGCCAGCAGTCCCGTGCCCACTAGCGGAGCGTACAATGAGCAGTTCTTC. It translates to CASSPVPTSGAYNEQFF.